This TCR beta chain was observed in a study of cytomegalovirus exposure and HLA in healthy donors. Findings and caveats of the study: In a later analysis, CMV-associated beta chains were mostly HLA-associated, it appeared.

Notes on this clone: Its specificity is unknown.

The primer mix had 60 Vbeta and 13 Jbeta primers. The table came from immunoSEQ multiplex PCR; TCRdb's copy has only in-frame clones and leaves some out. The sample lists roughly 190,000 clones; about 79% were seen once. CDR3 length: 12 amino acids. Germline V lookup: CDR1 SGHNT, CDR2 YENEEA. Trimming took off 8 bases at V and 1 base at J, with 9 bases between the two ends. The sequenced material came from PBMCs. This chain links TRBV11-3 with TRBJ2-7; maybe TRBD1 (5 bases). The TCR originated in a woman aged 45 to 65 in good health and CMV-seronegative. The chain's CDR3 is CASHRQSYEQYF. For the CDR3, the DNA is TGTGCCAGCCATAGACAGTCCTACGAGCAGTACTTC.